This T cell receptor (beta chain) stems from a study of cytomegalovirus exposure and HLA in healthy donors. Study-wide context: A prior study identified 117 million unique TCR beta sequences from 190 million or so T cells.

PCR employed 60 Vbeta and 13 Jbeta primers. Generated by immunoSEQ multiplex PCR, the TCRdb table keeps only in-frame clones and is missing some. Found here are some 190,000 clones, about 85% of them singletons; the top ten hold approximately 1.4%. This clone was seen more than once but under ten times. Sequencing was carried out using PBMCs. The receptor's source is a woman aged 50 to 60 in good health and CMV-seronegative.

The CDR3 coding sequence is TGCGCCAGCGAGAAGAGAAGGGGAACGGCGGACACCATATATTTT. Translation gives CASEKRRGTADTIYF. The chain has TRBV4-1 and TRBJ1-3; TRBD1 is a possible D gene (5 bases). The V gene lost 8 bases and the J gene lost 8 bases, with 22 bases spanning the gap. This CDR3 contains 15 residues. The germline V gene has CDR1 MGHRA and CDR2 YSYEKL.